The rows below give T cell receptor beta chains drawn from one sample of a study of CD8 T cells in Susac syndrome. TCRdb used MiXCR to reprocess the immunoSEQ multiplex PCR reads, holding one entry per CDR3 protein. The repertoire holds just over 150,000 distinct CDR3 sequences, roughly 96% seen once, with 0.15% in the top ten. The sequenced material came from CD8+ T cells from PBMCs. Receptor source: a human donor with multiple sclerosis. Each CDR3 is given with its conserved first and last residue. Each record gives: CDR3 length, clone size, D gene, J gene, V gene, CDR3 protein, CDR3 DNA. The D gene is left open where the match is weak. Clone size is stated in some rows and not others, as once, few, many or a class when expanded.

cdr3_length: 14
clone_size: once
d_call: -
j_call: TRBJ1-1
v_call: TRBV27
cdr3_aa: CASTLQGGGTEAFF
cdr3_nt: TGTGCCAGCACATTACAGGGTGGAGGTACTGAAGCTTTCTTT

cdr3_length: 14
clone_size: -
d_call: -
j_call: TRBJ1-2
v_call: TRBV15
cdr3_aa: CATSRAEGHYGYTF
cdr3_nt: TGTGCCACCAGCAGAGCTGAGGGCCACTATGGCTACACCTTC

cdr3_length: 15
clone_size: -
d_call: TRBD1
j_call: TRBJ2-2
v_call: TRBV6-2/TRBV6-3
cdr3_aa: CASSAPGQGPGELFF
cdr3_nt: TGTGCCAGCAGTGCCCCGGGACAGGGGCCGGGGGAGCTGTTTTTT

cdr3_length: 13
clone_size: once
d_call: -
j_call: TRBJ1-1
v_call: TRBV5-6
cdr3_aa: CASSWGYDGEAFF
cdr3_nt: TGTGCCAGCAGCTGGGGGTACGACGGTGAAGCTTTCTTT

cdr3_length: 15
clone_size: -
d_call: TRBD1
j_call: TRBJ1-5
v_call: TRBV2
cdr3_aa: CASSGGTGAFQPQHF
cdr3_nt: TGTGCCAGCAGTGGAGGGACAGGGGCTTTTCAGCCCCAGCATTTT

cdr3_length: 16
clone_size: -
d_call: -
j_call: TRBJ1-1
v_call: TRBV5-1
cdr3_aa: CASSLEVSSRVDEAFF
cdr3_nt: TGCGCCAGCAGCTTGGAGGTATCATCCAGGGTCGATGAAGCTTTCTTT

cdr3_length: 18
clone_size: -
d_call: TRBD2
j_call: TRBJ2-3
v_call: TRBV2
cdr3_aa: CASTQWGSGGPSTDTQYF
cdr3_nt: TGTGCCAGCACTCAATGGGGTAGCGGGGGGCCTAGCACAGATACGCAGTATTTT

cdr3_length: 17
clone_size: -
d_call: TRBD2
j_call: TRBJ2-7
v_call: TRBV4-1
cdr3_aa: CASSPSSAGGPSYEQYF
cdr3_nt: TGCGCCAGCAGCCCGTCGTCAGCGGGGGGGCCATCGTACGAGCAGTACTTC

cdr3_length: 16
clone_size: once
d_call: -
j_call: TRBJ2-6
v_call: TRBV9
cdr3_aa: CASSVGAGHGANVLTF
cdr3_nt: TGTGCCAGCAGCGTAGGGGCAGGGCACGGGGCCAACGTCCTGACTTTC

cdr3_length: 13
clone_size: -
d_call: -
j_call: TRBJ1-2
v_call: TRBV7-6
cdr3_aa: CASSSQPTDGYTF
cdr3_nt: TGTGCCAGCAGCTCACAACCGACGGATGGCTACACCTTC

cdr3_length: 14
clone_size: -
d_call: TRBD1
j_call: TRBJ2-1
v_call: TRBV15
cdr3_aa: CATSWTGAHNEQFF
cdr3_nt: TGTGCCACCAGCTGGACAGGGGCCCACAATGAGCAGTTCTTC

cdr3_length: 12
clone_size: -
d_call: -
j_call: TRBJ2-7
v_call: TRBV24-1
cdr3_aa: CAAKGPRNEQYF
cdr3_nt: TGTGCCGCTAAGGGCCCTCGGAACGAGCAGTACTTC

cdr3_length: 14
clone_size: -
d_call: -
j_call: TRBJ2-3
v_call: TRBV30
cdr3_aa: CARQSGPGLDTQYF
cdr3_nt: TGTGCCCGACAATCCGGGCCAGGCCTAGATACGCAGTATTTT

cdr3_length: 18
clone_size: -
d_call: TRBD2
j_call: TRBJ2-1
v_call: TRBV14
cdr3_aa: CASSRRPLGTSTYNEQFF
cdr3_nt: TGTGCCAGCAGCCGGCGCCCTCTCGGGACTAGTACCTACAATGAGCAGTTCTTC

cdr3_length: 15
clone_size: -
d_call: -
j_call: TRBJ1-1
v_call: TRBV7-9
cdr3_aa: CASSLAQRGNTEAFF
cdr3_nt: TGTGCCAGCAGCTTAGCGCAACGGGGGAACACTGAAGCTTTCTTT

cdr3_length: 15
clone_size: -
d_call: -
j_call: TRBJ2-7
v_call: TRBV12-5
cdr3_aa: CASGLLGQASYEQYF
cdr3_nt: TGTGCTAGTGGTTTGTTGGGGCAGGCCTCCTACGAGCAGTACTTC

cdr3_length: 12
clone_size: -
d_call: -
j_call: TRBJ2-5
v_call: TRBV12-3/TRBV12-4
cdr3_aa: CASSLAVKTQYF
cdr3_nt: TGTGCCAGCAGTTTAGCCGTCAAGACCCAGTACTTC

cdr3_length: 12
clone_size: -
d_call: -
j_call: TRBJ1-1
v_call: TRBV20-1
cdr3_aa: CSAQTVNTEVFF
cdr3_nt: TGCAGTGCTCAGACCGTGAACACTGAAGTTTTCTTT

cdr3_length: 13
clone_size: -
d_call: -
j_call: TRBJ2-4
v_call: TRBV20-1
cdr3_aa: CSARSLDENIQYF
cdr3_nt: TGCAGTGCTAGAAGTCTAGATGAAAACATTCAGTACTTC

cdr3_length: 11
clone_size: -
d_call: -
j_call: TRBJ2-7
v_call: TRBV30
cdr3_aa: CAWSESNEQYF
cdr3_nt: TGTGCCTGGAGTGAGAGTAACGAGCAGTACTTC

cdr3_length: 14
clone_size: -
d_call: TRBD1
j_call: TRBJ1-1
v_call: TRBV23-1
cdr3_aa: CASSIRQGRGEAFF
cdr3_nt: TGCGCCAGCAGTATCCGACAGGGACGGGGTGAAGCTTTCTTT

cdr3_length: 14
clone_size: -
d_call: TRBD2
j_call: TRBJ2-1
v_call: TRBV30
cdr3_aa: CAWSGTSGHNEQFF
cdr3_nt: TGTGCCTGGAGTGGGACTAGCGGACACAATGAGCAGTTCTTC

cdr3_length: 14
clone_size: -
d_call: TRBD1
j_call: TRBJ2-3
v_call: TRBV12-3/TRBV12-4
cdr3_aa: CASTRDRDTDTQYF
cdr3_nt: TGTGCCAGCACCAGGGACAGAGACACAGATACGCAGTATTTT

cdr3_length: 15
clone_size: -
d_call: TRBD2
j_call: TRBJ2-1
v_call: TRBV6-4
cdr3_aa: CASSESSGPYNEQFF
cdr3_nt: TGTGCCAGCAGTGAGTCTAGCGGGCCTTACAATGAGCAGTTCTTC

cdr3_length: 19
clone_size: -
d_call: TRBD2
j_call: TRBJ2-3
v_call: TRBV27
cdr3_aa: CASSLSRPGLAGTSDTQYF
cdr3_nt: TGTGCCAGCAGTTTGTCCCGACCCGGGCTAGCGGGGACGTCAGATACGCAGTATTTT

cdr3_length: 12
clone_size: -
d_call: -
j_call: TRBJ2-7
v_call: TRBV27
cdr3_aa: CASSYRGREQYF
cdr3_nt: TGTGCCAGCAGTTACCGGGGGCGCGAGCAGTACTTC

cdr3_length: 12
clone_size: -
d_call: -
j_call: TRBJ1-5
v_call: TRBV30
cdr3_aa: CAWGDPGWPQHF
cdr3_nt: TGTGCCTGGGGGGATCCAGGTTGGCCCCAGCATTTT

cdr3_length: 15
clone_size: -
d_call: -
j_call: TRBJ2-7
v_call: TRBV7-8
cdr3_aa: CASSFAGRYPYEQYF
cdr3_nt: TGTGCCAGCAGCTTTGCGGGACGCTACCCCTACGAGCAGTACTTC

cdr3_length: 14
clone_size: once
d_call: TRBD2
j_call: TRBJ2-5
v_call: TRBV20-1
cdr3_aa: CSARDGGGQETQYF
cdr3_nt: TGCAGTGCTAGAGATGGGGGGGGACAAGAGACCCAGTACTTC

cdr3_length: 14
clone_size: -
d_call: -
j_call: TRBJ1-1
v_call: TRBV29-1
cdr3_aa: CSVDSGSPNTEAFF
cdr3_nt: TGCAGCGTTGACTCTGGGTCACCGAACACTGAAGCTTTCTTT

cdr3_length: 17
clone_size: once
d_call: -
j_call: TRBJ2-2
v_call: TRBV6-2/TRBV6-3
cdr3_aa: CASNKALDVWDTGELFF
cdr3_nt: TGTGCCAGCAACAAAGCCCTAGATGTGTGGGACACCGGGGAGCTGTTTTTT

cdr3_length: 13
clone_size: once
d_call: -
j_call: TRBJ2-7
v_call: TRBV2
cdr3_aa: CASRLTVSYEQYF
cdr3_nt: TGTGCCAGCAGGCTGACAGTATCCTACGAGCAGTACTTC

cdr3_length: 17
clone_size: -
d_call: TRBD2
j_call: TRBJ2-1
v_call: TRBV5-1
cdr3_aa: CASSMGLAGGIYNEQFF
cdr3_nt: TGCGCCAGCAGCATGGGACTAGCGGGGGGAATCTACAATGAGCAGTTCTTC

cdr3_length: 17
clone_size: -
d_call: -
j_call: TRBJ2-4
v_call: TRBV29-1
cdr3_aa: CSVLPGHGSYLGNIQYF
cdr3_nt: TGCAGCGTACTCCCGGGACACGGATCCTACCTGGGAAACATTCAGTACTTC

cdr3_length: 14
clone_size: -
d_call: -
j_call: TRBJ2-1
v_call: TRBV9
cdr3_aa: CASSYTPGGHEQFF
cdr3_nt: TGTGCCAGCAGCTACACTCCTGGGGGCCATGAGCAGTTCTTC

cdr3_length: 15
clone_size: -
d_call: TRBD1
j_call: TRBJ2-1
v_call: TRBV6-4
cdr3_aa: CASSFTGTGGNEQFF
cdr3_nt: TGTGCCAGCAGTTTTACCGGGACAGGGGGGAATGAGCAGTTCTTC

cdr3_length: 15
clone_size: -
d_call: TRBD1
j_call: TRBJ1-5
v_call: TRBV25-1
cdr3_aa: CASSGGQGIDQPQHF
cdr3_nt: TGTGCCAGCAGTGGCGGACAGGGGATTGATCAGCCCCAGCATTTT

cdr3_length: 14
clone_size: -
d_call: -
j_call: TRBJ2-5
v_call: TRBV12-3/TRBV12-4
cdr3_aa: CASSSTGAEETQYF
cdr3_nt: TGTGCCAGCAGTTCCACAGGAGCCGAAGAGACCCAGTACTTC

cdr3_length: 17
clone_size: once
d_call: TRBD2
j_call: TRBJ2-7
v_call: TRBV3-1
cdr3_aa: CASSPHLTSGSTYEQYF
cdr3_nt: TGTGCCAGCAGCCCACACCTGACTAGCGGGAGTACCTACGAGCAGTACTTC

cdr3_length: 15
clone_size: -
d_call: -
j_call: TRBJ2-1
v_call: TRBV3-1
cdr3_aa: CASSQEPGAFGEQFF
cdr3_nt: TGTGCCAGCAGCCAAGAACCCGGGGCTTTTGGTGAGCAGTTCTTC

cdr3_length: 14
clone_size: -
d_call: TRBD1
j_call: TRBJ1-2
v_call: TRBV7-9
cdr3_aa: CASPDRESNYGYTF
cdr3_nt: TGTGCCAGCCCCGACAGGGAATCTAACTATGGCTACACCTTC

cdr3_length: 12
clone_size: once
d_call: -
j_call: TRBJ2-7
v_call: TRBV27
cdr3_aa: CASSAGGLEQYF
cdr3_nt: TGTGCCAGCAGTGCTGGGGGTCTCGAGCAGTACTTC

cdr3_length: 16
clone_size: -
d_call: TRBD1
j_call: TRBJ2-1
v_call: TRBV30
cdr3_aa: CAWSGPRRDRYNEQFF
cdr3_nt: TGTGCCTGGAGTGGCCCCCGCCGGGACAGGTACAATGAGCAGTTCTTC

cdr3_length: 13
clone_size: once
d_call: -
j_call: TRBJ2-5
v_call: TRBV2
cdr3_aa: CASSDSLLETQYF
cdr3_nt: TGTGCCAGCAGTGATTCCCTTCTAGAGACCCAGTACTTC

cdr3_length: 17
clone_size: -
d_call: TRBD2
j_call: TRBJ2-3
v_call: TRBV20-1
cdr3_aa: CSARDGLAGASTDTQYF
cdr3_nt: TGCAGTGCTAGAGACGGCCTAGCGGGGGCTAGCACAGATACGCAGTATTTT

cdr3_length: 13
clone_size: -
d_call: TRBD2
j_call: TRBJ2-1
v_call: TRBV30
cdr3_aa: CAWSGLADNEQFF
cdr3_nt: TGTGCCTGGAGTGGACTAGCGGACAATGAGCAGTTCTTC

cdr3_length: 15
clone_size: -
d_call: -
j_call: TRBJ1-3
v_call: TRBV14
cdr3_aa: CASSQEIRAGNTIYF
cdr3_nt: TGTGCCAGCAGCCAAGAAATTAGAGCTGGAAACACCATATATTTT

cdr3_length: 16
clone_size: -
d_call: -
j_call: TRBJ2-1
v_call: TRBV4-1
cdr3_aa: CASSHVPEAVYNEQFF
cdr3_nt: TGCGCCAGCAGCCATGTGCCGGAGGCCGTGTACAATGAGCAGTTCTTC

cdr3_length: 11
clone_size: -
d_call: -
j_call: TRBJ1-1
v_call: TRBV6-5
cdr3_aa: CASSYAAMAFF
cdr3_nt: TGTGCCAGCAGTTACGCGGCCATGGCTTTCTTT

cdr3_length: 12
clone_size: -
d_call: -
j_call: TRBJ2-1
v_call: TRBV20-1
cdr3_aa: CSARDHRNEQFF
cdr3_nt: TGCAGTGCTAGAGATCATCGGAATGAGCAGTTCTTC

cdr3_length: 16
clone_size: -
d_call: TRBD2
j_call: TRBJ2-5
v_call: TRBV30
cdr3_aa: CAWSFGLAGGEETQYF
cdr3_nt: TGTGCCTGGAGTTTCGGCCTAGCGGGGGGAGAAGAGACCCAGTACTTC

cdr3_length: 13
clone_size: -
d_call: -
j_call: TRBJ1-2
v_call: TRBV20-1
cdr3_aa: CSAPPILNYGYTF
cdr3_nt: TGCAGTGCCCCCCCGATCTTAAACTATGGCTACACCTTC

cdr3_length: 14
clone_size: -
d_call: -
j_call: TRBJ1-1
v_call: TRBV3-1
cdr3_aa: CASSQEDKGTEAFF
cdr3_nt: TGTGCCAGCAGCCAAGAGGATAAGGGGACGGAAGCTTTCTTT

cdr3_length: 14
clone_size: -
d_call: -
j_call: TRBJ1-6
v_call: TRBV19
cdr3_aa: CASSIRGSGSPLHF
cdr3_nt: TGTGCCAGTAGTATCAGAGGGTCGGGTTCACCCCTCCACTTT

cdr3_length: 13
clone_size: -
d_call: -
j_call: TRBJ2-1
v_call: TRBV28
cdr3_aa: CASSSTGDNEQFF
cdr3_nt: TGTGCCAGCAGTTCAACGGGGGACAATGAGCAGTTCTTC

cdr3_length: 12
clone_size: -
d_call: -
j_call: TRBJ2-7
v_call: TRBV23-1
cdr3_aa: CASRSGSYEQYF
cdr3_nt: TGCGCCAGCAGGTCCGGGTCCTACGAGCAGTACTTC

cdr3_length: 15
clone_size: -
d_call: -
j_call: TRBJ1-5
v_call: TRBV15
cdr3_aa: CATSFSRGPDQPQHF
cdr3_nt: TGTGCCACCAGCTTCTCACGGGGGCCGGATCAGCCCCAGCATTTT

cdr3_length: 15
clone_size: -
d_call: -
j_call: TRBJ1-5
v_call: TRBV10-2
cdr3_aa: CASSERARGNQPQHF
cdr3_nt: TGCGCCAGCAGTGAGAGGGCGAGGGGGAATCAGCCCCAGCATTTT

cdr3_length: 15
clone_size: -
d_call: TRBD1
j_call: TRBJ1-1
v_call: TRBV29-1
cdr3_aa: CSAGTLDRGAAEAFF
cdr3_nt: TGCAGCGCTGGAACCCTGGACAGGGGAGCGGCTGAAGCTTTCTTT